The next 19 T cell receptor beta chains were all read from a single sample in a study of blood T cell repertoires in COVID-19. Some clones are missing from TCRdb's copy, which holds only in-frame ones; the method was immunoSEQ multiplex PCR. Of some 140,000 clones listed, about 73% are singletons. The sequenced material came from peripheral blood. The receptors shown here come from a man older than 75 with acute or convalescent COVID-19.

The chain combines TRBV24-1 with TRBJ2-3; 10 bases map to TRBD2. Germline assignment: CDR1 KGHDR and CDR2 SFDVKD. V dropped 6 bases and J dropped 1; count of bases not matched to a gene: 15. This CDR3 has 19 residues. The CDR3 here is CATSPRGAVSGGGTDTQYF. The DNA for the CDR3 is TGTGCCACCAGTCCCCGGGGTGCCGTAAGCGGGGGGGGCACAGATACGCAGTATTTT.

The genes are TRBV5-4 and TRBJ2-7, with TRBD1 matching 9 bases. V was pared by 4 bases and J by 3 bases, with 5 bases of the junction left unmatched. The CDR3 extends over 14 amino acids. Germline CDR1 SGHNT, CDR2 YYREEE (reference sequence). The CDR3 is CASSMTGGGYEQYV. The CDR3 DNA reads as TGTGCCAGCAGCATGACAGGGGGGGGCTACGAGCAGTACGTC.

The V gene is TRBV12-3 or TRBV12-4, the J gene TRBJ2-2; 8 bases align to TRBD1. This CDR3 comprises 12 residues. V shed 6 bases and J 7 bases; nucleotides not matched to a gene: 1. The CDR3, as DNA: TGTGCCAGCAGCGACAGGGGCGGGGAGCTGTTTTTT. Translation: CASSDRGGELFF.

The rearrangement joins TRBV7-2 to TRBJ1-2; D is uncertain. CDR3 length equals 14 residues. CDR1 is SGHTA, CDR2 FQGNSA, per germline. V gave up 1 base and J gave up 4 bases, with 10 bases separating them. CDR3 bases: TGTGCCAGCAGCTTAGACAGCCTTTTCTATGGCTACACCTTC. This codes for CASSLDSLFYGYTF.

The chain carries TRBV13 and TRBJ2-3; 10 bases fit TRBD2. The CDR3 loop spans 18 amino acids. The germline V gene has CDR1 PRHDT and CDR2 FYEKMQ (reference sequence). Trimming removed 2 bases from V and 0 bases from J; junction bases left unmatched: 8. The CDR3 DNA reads as TGTGCCAGCAGCTTAACGTCGCTAGCGGGGGCGAGCACAGATACGCAGTATTTT. Residues: CASSLTSLAGASTDTQYF.

In its sample, this clone was seen a few times. The chain carries TRBV5-1 and TRBJ1-4, with 9 bases fitting TRBD1. Trimming removed 4 bases from V and 6 bases from J; junction bases left unmatched: 4. The CDR3 is 14 residues long. The germline V gene encodes CDR1 SGHRS and CDR2 YFSETQ. The CDR3 DNA follows: TGCGCCAGCAGCCTCAGGGACAGGGATGAAAAACTGTTTTTT. Translating gives CASSLRDRDEKLFF.

The rearrangement uses TRBV18 and TRBJ2-7; 11 nucleotides line up with TRBD1. Germline V lookup: CDR1 KGHSH, CDR2 LQKENI. Trimming took 4 bases from V and 1 from J; bases not matched to a gene: 6. This CDR3 is 16 amino acids long. CDR3 in DNA: TGTGCCAGCTCACTAGGGACAGGGGGAAGTTCCTACGAGCAGTACTTC. Its translation is CASSLGTGGSSYEQYF.

Only one count was recorded for this clone. The chain recombines TRBV9 with TRBJ1-2; D call uncertain. Germline CDR1 is SGDLS and CDR2 is YYNGEE. This CDR3 region has 14 residues. Trimming took off 0 bases at V and 5 bases at J, with 11 bases between the two ends. This CDR3 reads CASSVVDAGYGYTF. Here the CDR3 DNA reads TGTGCCAGCAGCGTAGTGGACGCGGGGTATGGCTACACCTTC.

CDR3 in DNA: TGCGCCAGCAGCCAAGAGGTTTGGGACAGCTACGAGCAGTACTTC. Its translation: CASSQEVWDSYEQYF. The V and J genes are TRBV4-3 and TRBJ2-7; TRBD1 matches 7 bases. Germline V gene lookup returns CDR1 LGHNA and CDR2 YSLEER. After removal of 0 bases from V and 3 bases from J, the junction contained 5 bases not matched to a gene. The CDR3 is 15 residues long.

The V and J genes are TRBV11-2 and TRBJ1-2; TRBD1 matches at 10 bases. Germline V lookup: CDR1 SGHAT, CDR2 FQNNGV. J was trimmed by 8 bases and V by 6 bases; bases with no gene match: 3. The CDR3 is 12 residues long. The CDR3 DNA sequence: TGTGCCAGCAGACCGACAGGGGGCGGCTACACCTTC. Amino acid sequence: CASRPTGGGYTF.

The chain links TRBV24-1 to TRBJ2-5; 7 nucleotides agree with TRBD1. Germline loops: CDR1 KGHDR, CDR2 SFDVKD. This CDR3 contains 13 residues. The trim removed 9 bases at V and 1 base at J, leaving 4 bases unmatched. CDR3 bases: TGTGCCACCCAGGGACAGCTCCAAGAGACCCAGTACTTC. Translating it yields CATQGQLQETQYF.

The gene calls are TRBV5-4 and TRBJ1-3, with 7 bases aligning to TRBD1. J was trimmed by 5 bases and V by 0 bases; bases with no gene match: 5. The CDR3 sequence is 15 residues long. Germline V gene sequence: CDR1 SGHNT, CDR2 YYREEE (reference sequence). The CDR3 sequence is CASSLEAGGRNTIYF. The CDR3 DNA reads as TGTGCCAGCAGCTTGGAAGCAGGGGGACGAAACACCATATATTTT.

CDR3 loop: CASSYRTGDEQYV. The CDR3 DNA reads TGTGCCAGCAGTTACCGGACAGGGGACGAGCAGTACGTC. The chain uses TRBV6-5 and TRBJ2-7; 9 bases align to TRBD1. V lost 2 bases and J lost 5; bases outside the gene matches: 1. Germline CDR1 and CDR2: MNHEY and SVGAGI. CDR3 length: 13 residues.

The genes are TRBV10-3 and TRBJ2-1, with 11 bases matching TRBD1. J lost 7 bases, V lost 3 bases, and 2 bases had no gene match. This CDR3 has 14 amino acids. From germline, CDR1 is ENHRY and CDR2 SYGVKD. CDR3: CAISDGQGANEQFF. In DNA, the CDR3 is TGTGCCATCAGTGACGGACAGGGGGCAAATGAGCAGTTCTTC.

This clone was observed a handful of times. This CDR3 reads CASSLGPTISGNTIYF. CDR3 bases: TGTGCCAGCAGTTTGGGCCCGACAATCTCTGGAAACACCATATATTTT. This chain uses TRBV27 with TRBJ1-3; no clear D gene. CDR1 MNHEY and CDR2 SMNVEV come from the germline V gene (reference sequence). V lost 3 bases, J lost 0 bases, and 12 bases lay in between. The CDR3 length is 16 residues.

On this clone: A junction end diverges from the germline sequence, so it may reflect a read error. The V call is TRBV6-5, the J call TRBJ1-1, with D perhaps matching TRBD1 (6 bases). Germline CDR1 and CDR2: MNHEY and SVGAGI. The CDR3 consists of 14 residues. CDR3 DNA sequence: TGTGCCAGCAGTTACTCGCACCGGGACACCGAAGCTTTCTTT. Protein: CASSYSHRDTEAFF.

The chain uses TRBV7-9 and TRBJ2-5; D remains unclear. The CDR3 is 16 residues long. Trimming pared 3 bases from V and 2 bases from J, leaving 16 bases between. In germline, CDR1 is SEHNR, CDR2 FQNEAQ (reference sequence). CDR3 protein: CASSFQRPTGQETQYF. The CDR3, as DNA: TGTGCCAGCAGCTTTCAACGACCCACCGGGCAAGAGACCCAGTACTTC.

This clone appeared a few times. This chain links TRBV28 with TRBJ1-2; D gene unclear. V lost 6 bases and J 2 bases, leaving 13 bases between the germline ends. CDR1 and CDR2 (germline): MDHEN, SYDVKM. This CDR3 has 14 residues. This CDR3 reads CASSSSAINYGYTF. The CDR3, as DNA: TGTGCCAGCAGCTCCAGCGCCATCAACTATGGCTACACCTTC.

The V call is TRBV2, the J call TRBJ2-1; D gene uncertain. Between the trimmed V and J ends, which lost 4 bases and 10 bases, there was a span of 14 bases. The CDR3 consists of 13 residues. The germline V gene encodes CDR1 SNHLY and CDR2 FYNNEI. The CDR3 region is CASSVQPGWEQFF. DNA for the CDR3: TGTGCCAGCAGTGTACAGCCCGGTTGGGAGCAGTTCTTC.